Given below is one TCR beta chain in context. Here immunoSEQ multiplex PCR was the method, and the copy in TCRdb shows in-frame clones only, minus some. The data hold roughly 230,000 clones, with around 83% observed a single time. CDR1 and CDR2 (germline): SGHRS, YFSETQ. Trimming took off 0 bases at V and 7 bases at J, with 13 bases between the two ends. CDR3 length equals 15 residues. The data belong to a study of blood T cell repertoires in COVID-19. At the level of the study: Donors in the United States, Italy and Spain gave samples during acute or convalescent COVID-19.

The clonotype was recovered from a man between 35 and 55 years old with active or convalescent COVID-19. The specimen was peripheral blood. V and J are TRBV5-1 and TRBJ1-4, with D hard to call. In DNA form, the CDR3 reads TGCGCCAGCAGCTTGGGCGGAAGAAGAACTGAAAAACTGTTTTTT. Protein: CASSLGGRRTEKLFF.